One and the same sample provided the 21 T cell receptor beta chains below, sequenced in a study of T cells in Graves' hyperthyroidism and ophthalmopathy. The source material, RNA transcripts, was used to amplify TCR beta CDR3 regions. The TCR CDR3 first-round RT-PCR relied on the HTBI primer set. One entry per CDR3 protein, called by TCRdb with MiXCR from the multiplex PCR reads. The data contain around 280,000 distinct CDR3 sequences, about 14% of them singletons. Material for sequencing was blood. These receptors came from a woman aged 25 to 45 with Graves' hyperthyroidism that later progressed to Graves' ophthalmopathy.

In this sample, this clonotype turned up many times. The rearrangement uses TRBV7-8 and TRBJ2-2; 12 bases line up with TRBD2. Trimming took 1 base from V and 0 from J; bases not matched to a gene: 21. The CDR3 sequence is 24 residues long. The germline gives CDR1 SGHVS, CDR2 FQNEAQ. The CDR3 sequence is CASSLELFFTSGRRGRTNTGELFF. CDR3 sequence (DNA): TGTGCCAGCAGCTTAGAATTGTTTTTCACTAGCGGGAGGCGAGGCAGAACGAACACCGGGGAGCTGTTTTTT.

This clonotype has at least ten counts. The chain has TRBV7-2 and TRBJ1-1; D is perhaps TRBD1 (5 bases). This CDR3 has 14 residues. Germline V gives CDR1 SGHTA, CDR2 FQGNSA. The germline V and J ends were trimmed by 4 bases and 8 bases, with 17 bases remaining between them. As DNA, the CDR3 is TGTGCCAGCAGCTCGGTACCCTCGACAGCCGAAGCTTTCTTT. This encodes CASSSVPSTAEAFF.

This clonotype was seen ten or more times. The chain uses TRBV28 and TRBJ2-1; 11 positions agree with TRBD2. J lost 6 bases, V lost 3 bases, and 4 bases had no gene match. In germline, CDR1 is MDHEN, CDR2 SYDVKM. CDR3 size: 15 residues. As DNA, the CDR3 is TGTGCCAGCAGTTTGGGAGGGACTAGCGGCAATGAGCAGTTCTTC. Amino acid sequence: CASSLGGTSGNEQFF.

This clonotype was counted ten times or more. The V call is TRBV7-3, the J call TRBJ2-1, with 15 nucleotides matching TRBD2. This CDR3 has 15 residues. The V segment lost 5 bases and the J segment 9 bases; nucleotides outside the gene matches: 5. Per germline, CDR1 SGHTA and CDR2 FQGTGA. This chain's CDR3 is CASSPGLAGGLEQFF. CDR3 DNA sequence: TGTGCCAGCAGCCCGGGACTAGCGGGAGGACTTGAGCAGTTCTTC.

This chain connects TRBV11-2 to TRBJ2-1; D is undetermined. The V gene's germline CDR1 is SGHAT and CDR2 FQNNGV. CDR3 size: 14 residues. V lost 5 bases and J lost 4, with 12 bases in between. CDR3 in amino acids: CASSALTGYNEQFF. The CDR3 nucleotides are TGTGCCAGCAGCGCACTGACTGGGTACAATGAGCAGTTCTTC. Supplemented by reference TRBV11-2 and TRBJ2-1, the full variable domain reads EAGVAQSPRYKIIEKRQSVAFWCNPISGHATLYWYQQILGQGPKLLIQFQNNGVVDDSQLPKDRFSAERLKGVDSTLKIQPAKLEDSAVYLCASSALTGYNEQFFGPGTRLTVL.

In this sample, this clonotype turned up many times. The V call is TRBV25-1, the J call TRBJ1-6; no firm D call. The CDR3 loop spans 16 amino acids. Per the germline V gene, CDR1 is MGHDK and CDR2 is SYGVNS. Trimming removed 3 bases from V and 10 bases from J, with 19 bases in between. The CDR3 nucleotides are TGTGCCAGCAGTGAGATAGGGCAGGCCATGGGGTCACCCCTCCACTTT. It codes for CASSEIGQAMGSPLHF.

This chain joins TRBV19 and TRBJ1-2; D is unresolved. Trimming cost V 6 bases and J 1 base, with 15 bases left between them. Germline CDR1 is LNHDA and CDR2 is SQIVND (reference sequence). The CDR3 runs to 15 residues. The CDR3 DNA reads TGTGCCAGTAGCGGGAAGGACCGTCGTAACTATGGCTACACCTTC. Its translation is CASSGKDRRNYGYTF.

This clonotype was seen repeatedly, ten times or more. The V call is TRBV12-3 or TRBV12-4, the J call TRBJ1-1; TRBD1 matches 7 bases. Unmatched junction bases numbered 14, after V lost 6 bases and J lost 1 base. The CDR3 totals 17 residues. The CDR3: CASSSWTGDYGNTEAFF. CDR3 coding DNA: TGTGCCAGCAGCTCCTGGACAGGAGACTACGGGAACACTGAAGCTTTCTTT.

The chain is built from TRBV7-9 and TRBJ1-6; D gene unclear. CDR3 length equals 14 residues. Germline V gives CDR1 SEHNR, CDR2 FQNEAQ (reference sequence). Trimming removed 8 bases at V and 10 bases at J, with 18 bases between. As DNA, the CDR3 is TGTGCCAGCCAATGGTCGGGCGAGGGCTCACCCCTCCACTTT. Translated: CASQWSGEGSPLHF.

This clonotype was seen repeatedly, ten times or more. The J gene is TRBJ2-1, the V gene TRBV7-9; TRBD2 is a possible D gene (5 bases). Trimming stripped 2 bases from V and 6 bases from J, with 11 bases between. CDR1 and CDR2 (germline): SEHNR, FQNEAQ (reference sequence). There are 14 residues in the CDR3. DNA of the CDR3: TGTGCCAGCAGCTTACCGCTAGCCTCCAATGAGCAGTTCTTC. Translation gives CASSLPLASNEQFF.

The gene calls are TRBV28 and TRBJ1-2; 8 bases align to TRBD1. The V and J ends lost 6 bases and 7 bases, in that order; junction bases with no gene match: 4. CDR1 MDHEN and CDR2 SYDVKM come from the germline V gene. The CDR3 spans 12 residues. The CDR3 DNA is TGTGCCAGCAGGAGACAGGGGATTGGCTACACCTTC. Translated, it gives CASRRQGIGYTF.

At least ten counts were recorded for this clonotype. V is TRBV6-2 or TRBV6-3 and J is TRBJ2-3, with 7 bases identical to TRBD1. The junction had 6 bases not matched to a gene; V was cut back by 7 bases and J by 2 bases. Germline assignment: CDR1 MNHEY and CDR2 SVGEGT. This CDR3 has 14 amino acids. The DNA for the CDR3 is TGTGCCAGCACAGGGGGATTCTCCACAGATACGCAGTATTTT. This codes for CASTGGFSTDTQYF.

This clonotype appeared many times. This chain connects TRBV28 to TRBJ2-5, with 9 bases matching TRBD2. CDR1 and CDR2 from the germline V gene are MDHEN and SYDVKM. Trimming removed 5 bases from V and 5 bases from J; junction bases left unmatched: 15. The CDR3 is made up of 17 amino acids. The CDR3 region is CASSVRLTTSGGETQYF. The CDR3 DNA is TGTGCCAGCAGTGTCCGGTTGACGACTAGCGGAGGGGAGACCCAGTACTTC.

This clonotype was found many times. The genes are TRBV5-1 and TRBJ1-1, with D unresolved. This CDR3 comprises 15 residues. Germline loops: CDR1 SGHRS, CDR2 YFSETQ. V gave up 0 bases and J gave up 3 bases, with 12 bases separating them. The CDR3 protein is CASSLEDLPDTEAFF. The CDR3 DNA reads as TGCGCCAGCAGCTTGGAGGACCTTCCGGACACTGAAGCTTTCTTT.

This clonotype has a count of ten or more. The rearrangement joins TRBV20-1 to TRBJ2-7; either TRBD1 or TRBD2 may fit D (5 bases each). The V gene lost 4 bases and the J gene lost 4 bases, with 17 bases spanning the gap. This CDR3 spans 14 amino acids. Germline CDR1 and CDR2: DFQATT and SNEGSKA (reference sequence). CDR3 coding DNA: TGCAGTGCTACGACCCGGGACGGTGCTTACGAGCAGTACTTC. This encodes CSATTRDGAYEQYF.

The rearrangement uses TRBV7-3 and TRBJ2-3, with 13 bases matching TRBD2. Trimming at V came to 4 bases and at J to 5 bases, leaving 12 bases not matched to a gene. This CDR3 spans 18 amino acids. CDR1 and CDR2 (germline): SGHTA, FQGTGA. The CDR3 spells CASSSQPLAGGREDTQYF. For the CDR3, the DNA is TGTGCCAGCAGCTCCCAGCCACTAGCGGGAGGGCGGGAAGATACGCAGTATTTT.

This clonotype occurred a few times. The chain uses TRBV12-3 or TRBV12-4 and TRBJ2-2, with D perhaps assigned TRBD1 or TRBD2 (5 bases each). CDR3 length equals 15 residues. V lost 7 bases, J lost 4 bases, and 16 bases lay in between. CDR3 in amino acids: CASTWDDGGTGELFF. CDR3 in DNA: TGTGCCAGCACTTGGGACGATGGAGGCACCGGGGAGCTGTTTTTT.

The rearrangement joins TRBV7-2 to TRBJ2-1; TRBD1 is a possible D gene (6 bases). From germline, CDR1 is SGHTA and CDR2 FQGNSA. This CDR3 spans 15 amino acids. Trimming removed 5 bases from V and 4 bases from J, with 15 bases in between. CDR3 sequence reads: CASSPVGGEYNEQFF. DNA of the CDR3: TGTGCCAGCAGCCCGGTAGGGGGAGAGTACAATGAGCAGTTCTTC. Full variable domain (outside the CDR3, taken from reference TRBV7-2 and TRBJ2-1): GAGVSQSPSNKVTEKGKDVELRCDPISGHTALYWYRQSLGQGLEFLIYFQGNSAPDKSGLPSDRFSAERTGGSVSTLTIQRTQQEDSAVYLCASSPVGGEYNEQFFGPGTRLTVL.

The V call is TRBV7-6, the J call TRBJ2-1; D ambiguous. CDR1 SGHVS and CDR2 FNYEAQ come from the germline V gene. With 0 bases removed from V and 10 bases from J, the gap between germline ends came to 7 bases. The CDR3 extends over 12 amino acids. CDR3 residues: CASSLAGAEQFF. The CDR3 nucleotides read TGTGCCAGCAGCTTAGCGGGCGCGGAGCAGTTCTTC.

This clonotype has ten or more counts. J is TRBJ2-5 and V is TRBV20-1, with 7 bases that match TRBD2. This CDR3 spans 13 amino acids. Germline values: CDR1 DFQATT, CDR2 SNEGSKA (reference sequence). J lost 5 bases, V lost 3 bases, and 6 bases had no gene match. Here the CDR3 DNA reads TGCAGTGCTAGTACTAGCGCTCTGGAGACCCAGTACTTC. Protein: CSASTSALETQYF.

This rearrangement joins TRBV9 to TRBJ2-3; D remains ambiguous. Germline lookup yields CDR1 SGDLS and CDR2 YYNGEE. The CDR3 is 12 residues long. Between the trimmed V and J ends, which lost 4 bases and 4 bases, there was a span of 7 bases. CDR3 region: CASSQSPDTQYF. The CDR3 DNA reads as TGTGCCAGCAGCCAGAGCCCAGATACGCAGTATTTT.